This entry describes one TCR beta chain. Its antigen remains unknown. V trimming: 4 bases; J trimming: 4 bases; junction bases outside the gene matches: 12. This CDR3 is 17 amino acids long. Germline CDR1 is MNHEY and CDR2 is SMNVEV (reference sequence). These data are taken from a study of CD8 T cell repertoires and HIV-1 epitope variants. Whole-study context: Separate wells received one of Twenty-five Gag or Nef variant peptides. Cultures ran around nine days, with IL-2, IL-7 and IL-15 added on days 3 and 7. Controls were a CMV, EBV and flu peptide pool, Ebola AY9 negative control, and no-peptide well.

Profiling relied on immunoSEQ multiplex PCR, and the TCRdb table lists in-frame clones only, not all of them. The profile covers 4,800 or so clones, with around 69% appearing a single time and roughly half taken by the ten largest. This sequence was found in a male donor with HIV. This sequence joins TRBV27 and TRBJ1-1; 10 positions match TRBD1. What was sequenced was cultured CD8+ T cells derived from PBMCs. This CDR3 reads CASSSPGTGVISTEAFF. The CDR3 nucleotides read TGTGCCAGCAGTTCCCCCGGGACAGGGGTGATTTCCACTGAAGCTTTCTTT.